Listed below are T cell receptor beta chains from one sample, sequenced in a study of post-analysis software for immune sequencing data. TCRdb re-analysed the PCR reads in MiXCR, keeping a single row per CDR3 protein. The repertoire has fewer than 850,000 distinct CDR3 sequences, 25% to 30% of them found once; the top ten carry 0.55% to 0.65%. Sequenced sample: blood. Receptors were obtained from a girl aged 10 to 17 with multiple sclerosis. Both conserved end residues are part of each CDR3. The D gene is left open where the match is weak. The size entry is marked missing in some rows and otherwise reads once, few, many or a size class.

J: TRBJ2-5; V: TRBV7-2; size: few; D: TRBD2; DNA: TGTGCCAGCAGCCCCCCTGGCGGGGGGGTTTCGGGAGAGACCCAGTACTTC; CDR3: CASSPPGGGVSGETQYF
J: TRBJ2-1; V: TRBV6-2/TRBV6-3; size: -; D: -; DNA: TGTGCCAGCACTGCGGGAATCTACAATGAGCAGTTCTTC; CDR3: CASTAGIYNEQFF
J: TRBJ1-1; V: TRBV7-2; size: -; D: -; DNA: TGTGCCAGCAGCTGGGACATGAACACTGAAGCTTTCTTT; CDR3: CASSWDMNTEAFF
J: TRBJ2-7; V: TRBV12-3/TRBV12-4; size: -; D: TRBD1; DNA: TGTGCCAGCAGGGCAGGGGGCCCTTCCGAGCAGTACTTC; CDR3: CASRAGGPSEQYF
J: TRBJ1-6; V: TRBV4-2; size: few; D: -; DNA: TGTGCCAGCAGCCAAGACAGGACCCCTGGTTCACCCCTCCACTTT; CDR3: CASSQDRTPGSPLHF
J: TRBJ2-5; V: TRBV6-5; size: few; D: -; DNA: TGTGCCAGCAGCCGACGGACGAGTCAAGAGACCCAGTACTTC; CDR3: CASSRRTSQETQYF
J: TRBJ2-5; V: TRBV12-3/TRBV12-4; size: few; D: TRBD1; DNA: TGTGCCAGCAGTCCGGGACAGGGCCGAAGGGAGACCCAGTACTTC; CDR3: CASSPGQGRRETQYF
J: TRBJ1-5; V: TRBV7-2; size: few; D: -; DNA: TGTGCCAGCAGCCCAGTGGAGGGACTATATCAGCCCCAGCATTTT; CDR3: CASSPVEGLYQPQHF
J: TRBJ2-5; V: TRBV12-5; size: -; D: TRBD1; DNA: TGTGCTAGTGGTTTAGGGACAGCTCAAGAGACCCAGTACTTC; CDR3: CASGLGTAQETQYF
J: TRBJ2-5; V: TRBV4-1; size: -; D: TRBD2; DNA: TGCGCCAGCAGCCCTAATAGCGGGAGGACAAATGAGCAGTACTTC; CDR3: CASSPNSGRTNEQYF
J: TRBJ1-2; V: TRBV25-1; size: few; D: -; DNA: TGTGCCAGCAGTGAAGGGGGTGGCTACACCTTC; CDR3: CASSEGGGYTF
J: TRBJ1-1; V: TRBV3-1; size: -; D: -; DNA: TGTGCCAGCAGCCAAGTAGCAGGCTGGACCACTGAAGCTTTCTTT; CDR3: CASSQVAGWTTEAFF
J: TRBJ2-7; V: TRBV29-1; size: many; D: -; DNA: TGCAGCGTTGGCTCTAGCGCCTACGAGCAGTACTTC; CDR3: CSVGSSAYEQYF
J: TRBJ1-2; V: TRBV6-2/TRBV6-3; size: -; D: -; DNA: TGTGCCAGCAGTTACTCGAATAGGGGAGACGGCGGCTATGGCTACACCTTC; CDR3: CASSYSNRGDGGYGYTF
J: TRBJ2-2; V: TRBV29-1; size: -; D: -; DNA: TGCAGCGGCCTGCTGGCGAACACCGGGGAGCTGTTTTTT; CDR3: CSGLLANTGELFF
J: TRBJ2-7; V: TRBV20-1; size: -; D: -; DNA: TGCAGTGCTAGAGATCCCTTTTGCTACGAGCAGTACTTC; CDR3: CSARDPFCYEQYF
J: TRBJ2-3; V: TRBV27; size: -; D: TRBD1; DNA: TGTGCCAGCAGTTGGGGGACAGTGACAGATACGCAGTATTTT; CDR3: CASSWGTVTDTQYF
J: TRBJ2-7; V: TRBV7-2; size: many; D: -; DNA: TGTGCCAGCAGCTTATTACGGGAGAGCGAGCAGTACTTC; CDR3: CASSLLRESEQYF
J: TRBJ1-1; V: TRBV29-1; size: few; D: -; DNA: TGCAGCGGGGTTGACAGATCAGAAGCTTTCTTT; CDR3: CSGVDRSEAFF
J: TRBJ2-7; V: TRBV7-2; size: -; D: -; DNA: TGTGCCAGCACCCCAAACCTCTACGAGCAGTACTTC; CDR3: CASTPNLYEQYF
J: TRBJ1-5; V: TRBV20-1; size: -; D: -; DNA: TGCAGTGCTAGAGTGGGGGCCCGTCAGCCCCAGCATTTT; CDR3: CSARVGARQPQHF
J: TRBJ2-1; V: TRBV7-2; size: -; D: -; DNA: TGTGCCAGCAACCCTCCCGGTAGTCCTGGGAATGAGCAGTTCTTC; CDR3: CASNPPGSPGNEQFF
J: TRBJ1-6; V: TRBV7-2; size: -; D: TRBD1; DNA: TGTGCCAGCAGCCAAGGACAGGGGCATAATTCACCCCTCCACTTT; CDR3: CASSQGQGHNSPLHF
J: TRBJ1-2; V: TRBV6-5; size: -; D: -; DNA: TGTGCCAGCGGTCGCGGGGAAGCCTATGGCTACACCTTC; CDR3: CASGRGEAYGYTF
J: TRBJ1-2; V: TRBV28; size: few; D: -; DNA: TGTGCCAGCAGTTCCACGGCGAGCGGCTACACCTTC; CDR3: CASSSTASGYTF
J: TRBJ2-6; V: TRBV7-2; size: few; D: -; DNA: TGTGCCAGCAGGCTAAGCCCTGGGGCCAACGTCCTGACTTTC; CDR3: CASRLSPGANVLTF
J: TRBJ1-6; V: TRBV10-3; size: -; D: -; DNA: TGTGCCATCAGTGACCACGCAACGGGCAATTCACCCCTCCACTTT; CDR3: CAISDHATGNSPLHF
J: TRBJ2-1; V: TRBV6-5; size: -; D: -; DNA: TGTGCCGGCAGACGGGCAGCCGGCGATGAGCAGTTCTTC; CDR3: CAGRRAAGDEQFF
J: TRBJ2-3; V: TRBV7-2; size: few; D: TRBD1; DNA: TGTGCCAGCAGCCCGCAGACAGGGGAAACAGATACGCAGTATTTT; CDR3: CASSPQTGETDTQYF
J: TRBJ2-1; V: TRBV20-1; size: -; D: -; DNA: TGCAGTCCCGGGGTAGCGAACGACTACAATGAGCAGTTCTTC; CDR3: CSPGVANDYNEQFF
J: TRBJ2-1; V: TRBV11-3; size: -; D: TRBD1; DNA: TGTGCCAGCAGCCCCCGGACAGGCGAAGGTGAGCAGTTCTTC; CDR3: CASSPRTGEGEQFF